This T cell receptor beta chain appears in the sequencing data of a study of T-cell memory formation after mild COVID-19. Study overall: In these data, TCR clusters were largely donor specific. Broader study findings: Later expanders leaned CD4+, whereas clones that contracted between day 15 and 85 were balanced CD4/CD8. Memory sampled before infection contained some responding clones, suggesting cross-reactive memory joined.

Constant-segment primers and 5'RACE yielded cDNA libraries for TCR alpha and TCR beta, each carrying sample barcodes and UMIs. TCRdb itself ran the 5' RACE reads through MiXCR, one entry per CDR3 protein. Counted here are some 70,000 distinct CDR3 sequences, over 15% occurring once; the ten biggest clones make up roughly 30%. This clonotype was seen a handful of times. The antigen remains unidentified. Trimming took 0 bases from V and 0 from J, leaving 3 bases between them. Germline loops: CDR1 LNHNV, CDR2 YYDKDF (reference sequence). This CDR3 is 15 amino acids long. The clonotype comes from an adult woman who had mild COVID-19 (a few samples of this study predate the infection). Cell type and time point are not known. The rearrangement links TRBV15 to TRBJ2-6; D is uncertain. Sequenced sample: PBMCs or a T cell subset sorted from them (not recorded which). The CDR3 DNA sequence: TGTGCCACCAGCAGAGACCACTCTGGGGCCAACGTCCTGACTTTC. The encoded protein is CATSRDHSGANVLTF.